The clone carrying this TCR beta chain was observed a few times. Its antigen is undetermined. It was with 60 Vbeta and 13 Jbeta primers that the PCR ran. Generated by immunoSEQ multiplex PCR, the TCRdb table keeps only in-frame clones and is missing some. Of 60,000 to 75,000 clones listed, less than 80% were seen once; the top ten hold around 3.1%. This sample was included in a study of cytomegalovirus exposure and HLA in healthy donors. About the research overall: An analysis done earlier identified about 120 million unique TCR beta sequences from about 179 million T cells.

Study results and limitations: Over 150 TCR beta chains were listed as cytomegalovirus-associated.

This CDR3 contains 15 residues. The germline gives CDR1 MDHEN, CDR2 SYDVKM. V gave up 6 bases and J gave up 3 bases; unmatched junction bases: 7. V gene TRBV28 combines with J gene TRBJ2-7; 11 nucleotides line up with TRBD2. Input material: PBMCs. The receptor comes from a woman in her 50s in good health and CMV-seronegative. DNA of the CDR3: TGTGCCAGCAGAGAGCTAGCGGGAGGCGGCTACGAGCAGTACTTC. Its translation: CASRELAGGGYEQYF. Drawing the rest from reference TRBV28 and TRBJ2-7, the complete variable domain is DVKVTQSSRYLVKRTGEKVFLECVQDMDHENMFWYRQDPGLGLRLIYFSYDVKMKEKGDIPEGYSVSREKKERFSLILESASTNQTSMYLCASRELAGGGYEQYFGPGTRLTVT.